Here is one T cell receptor beta chain with its context. This entry is derived from a study of blood T cell repertoires in COVID-19. Whole-study context: The samples span acute and convalescent COVID-19 from the United States, Italy and Spain. The analysed material was cDNA or gDNA that came from T cells, B-cell-depleted T cells, or PBMCs.

Authors' methods: The authors estimated nucleated cell counts from reference gene primer amplification. Repertoires were generated with immunoSEQ multiplex PCR, while TCRdb's copy carries only in-frame clones and drops some. The V and J calls and clone size are taken from that table; D and trimming were inferred from the DNA. The sample records 91,000 or so clones, around 83% being singletons. Sequenced: peripheral blood. This clonotype was sampled from a woman aged 60-75 years in a cohort sampled during active or convalescent COVID-19.

CDR3 coding DNA: TGTGCCAGCAGCTACGCGGGGACAGAGCTATGGAAACTGTTTTTT. Translated, it gives CASSYAGTELWKLFF. The V gene is TRBV6-5, the J gene TRBJ1-4; 7 positions match TRBD1. The germline gives CDR1 MNHEY, CDR2 SVGAGI. The CDR3 is 15 residues long. Losses at the gene ends were 6 bases for V and 11 bases for J; bases not matched to a gene: 15.